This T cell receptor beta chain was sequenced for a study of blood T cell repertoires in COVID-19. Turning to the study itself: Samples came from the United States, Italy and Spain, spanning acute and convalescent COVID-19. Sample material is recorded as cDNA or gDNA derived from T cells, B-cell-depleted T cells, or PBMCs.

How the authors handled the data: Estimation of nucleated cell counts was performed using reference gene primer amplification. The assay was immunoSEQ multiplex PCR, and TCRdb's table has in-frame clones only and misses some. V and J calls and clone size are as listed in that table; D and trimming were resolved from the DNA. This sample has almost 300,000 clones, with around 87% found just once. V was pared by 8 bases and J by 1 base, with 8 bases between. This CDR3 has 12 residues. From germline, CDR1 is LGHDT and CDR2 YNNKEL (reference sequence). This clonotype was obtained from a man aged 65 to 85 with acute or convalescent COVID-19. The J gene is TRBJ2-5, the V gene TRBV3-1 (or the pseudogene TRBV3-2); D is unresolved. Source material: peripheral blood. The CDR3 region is CASGQPQETQYF. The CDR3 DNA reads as TGTGCCAGCGGGCAGCCCCAAGAGACCCAGTACTTC.